The T cell receptor (beta chain) described here comes from a study of blood T cell repertoires in COVID-19. The CDR3 covers 16 residues. The V and J ends lost 0 bases and 4 bases, in that order; junction bases with no gene match: 4. Looked up from germline, CDR1 is SGDLS and CDR2 is YYNGEE. Original data processing: Amplification with reference gene primers provided the estimates of nucleated cell counts. Libraries were prepared by immunoSEQ multiplex PCR; TCRdb keeps only in-frame clonotypes and omits some of them. V and J calls and clone size are given by that table; D and trimming were obtained from the DNA. In the table there are 150,000 to 200,000 clones, approximately 85% of which are singletons.

The sequence was obtained from a man in his sixties with acute or convalescent COVID-19. The specimen was peripheral blood. The chain uses TRBV9 and TRBJ2-1; 10 positions match TRBD2. CDR3 nucleotides: TGTGCCAGCAGCGTAGGTCTAGCGGGAGAGTACAATGAGCAGTTCTTC. Its translation: CASSVGLAGEYNEQFF.